This paragraph covers one T cell receptor beta chain sequence. Its antigen is not known. J was trimmed by 0 bases and V by 3 bases; bases with no gene match: 5. CDR3 length: 16 residues. In germline, CDR1 is MGHDK, CDR2 SYGVNS. The data were taken from a study of cytomegalovirus exposure and HLA in healthy donors. Study-wide findings and caveats: Some TCR beta chains (approximately 180 of them) were listed as cytomegalovirus-associated.

PCR involved 60 Vbeta and 13 Jbeta primers. The data were produced by immunoSEQ multiplex PCR, yet TCRdb's version contains in-frame clones alone and is incomplete. The profile shows 200,000 or so clones, approximately 79% of them singletons. The sequencing sample was made of PBMCs. V gene TRBV25-1 combines with J gene TRBJ1-3; TRBD1 aligns across 7 bases. This sequence originates from a girl aged 2-15 years in good health and CMV-seronegative. CDR3 amino acids: CASSDGQALSGNTIYF. The CDR3 DNA sequence: TGTGCCAGCAGTGACGGACAGGCACTCTCTGGAAACACCATATATTTT.